This passage covers 28 T cell receptor beta chains from one sample sequenced in a study of T cells expressing NK-cell markers. After re-calling the 5' RACE reads, TCRdb lists one entry per CDR3 protein, DNA absent. This listing includes 500,000 to 700,000 distinct CDR3 sequences. The sample was blood T cells: a sorted CD56 or NKG2C T cell subset, CD4+ or CD8+ T cells, or bulk PBMC T cells (not recorded which). These receptor sequences come from a man between 18 and 35 years old in good health.

The chain has TRBV6-1 and TRBJ1-2; as DNA is missing, the TRBD1 call by TCRdb cannot be tested. Germline assignment: CDR1 MNHNS and CDR2 SASEGT. This CDR3 comprises 14 residues. This chain's CDR3 is CASSPGQGGWGYTF.

The chain carries TRBV29-1 and TRBJ1-5; as DNA is missing, the TRBD1 call by TCRdb cannot be tested. The CDR3 is 13 amino acids. Germline CDR1 is SQVTM and CDR2 is ANQGSEA. This chain's CDR3 is CSGGEGVDQPQHF.

The V call is TRBV29-1, the J call TRBJ2-2; TCRdb selects TRBD2, and the lack of DNA leaves this call unchecked. CDR3 length: 14 amino acids. Germline V gene lookup returns CDR1 SQVTM and CDR2 ANQGSEA. The chain's CDR3 is CSVTRTASTGELFF.

This rearrangement joins TRBV20-1 to TRBJ1-5; the D call from TCRdb, TRBD1, cannot be confirmed without DNA. Germline CDR1 DFQATT, CDR2 SNEGSKA (reference sequence). The CDR3 sequence is 16 residues long. CDR3 in amino acids: CSASLEGAYSNQPQHF.

The chain employs TRBV3-1 and TRBJ2-5; the TRBD1 assignment by TCRdb is unverifiable without DNA. The CDR3 extends over 16 amino acids. The V gene's germline CDR1 is LGHDT and CDR2 YNNKEL (reference sequence). The CDR3 reads CASSLTLATGKKTQYF.

V gene TRBV7-3 combines with J gene TRBJ2-5; TCRdb's D call of TRBD2 is untestable without DNA. The CDR3 is 13 residues long. CDR1 is SGHTA and CDR2 is FQGTGA in the germline V gene. Here the CDR3 reads CASSPSGGKTQYF.

The rearrangement links TRBV14 to TRBJ2-1; no DNA is available, so the TRBD2 call from TCRdb remains unchecked. Germline assignment: CDR1 SGHDN and CDR2 FVKESK. The CDR3 extends over 17 amino acids. The CDR3 spells CASSQDTTSLSYNEQFF.

The chain couples TRBV6-5 to TRBJ1-4; with no DNA, the TCRdb D assignment of TRBD1 cannot be verified. This CDR3 is built from 14 residues. CDR1 is MNHEY, CDR2 SVGAGI, per germline. The CDR3 sequence is CASRPGATNEKLFF.

V usage is TRBV7-2 and J usage is TRBJ2-7; TCRdb lists TRBD1, though no DNA is available to test this call. The CDR3 is made up of 15 amino acids. CDR1 and CDR2 (germline): SGHTA, FQGNSA. The CDR3 loop reads CASSEYGTGSNEQYF.

This chain connects TRBV7-9 to TRBJ2-2; TCRdb reports TRBD2, a call that lacks DNA to check it against. Per germline, CDR1 SEHNR and CDR2 FQNEAQ (reference sequence). The CDR3 sequence is 13 residues long. CDR3: CANTRAATGELFF.

J is TRBJ2-1 and V is TRBV7-8; TCRdb gives TRBD1 as the D gene, but with no DNA this cannot be confirmed. Germline values: CDR1 SGHVS, CDR2 FQNEAQ. The CDR3 is 17 residues long. CDR3 sequence reads: CASSLVDRVGGGNEQFF.

This rearrangement joins TRBV11-2 to TRBJ2-2; TCRdb indicates TRBD2, and absent DNA this call remains unverified. The length of the CDR3 is 13 residues. Germline V gene lookup returns CDR1 SGHAT and CDR2 FQNNGV. The CDR3 protein is CASSPAAGGELFF.

The chain couples TRBV4-3 to TRBJ2-2; TCRdb reports TRBD1, a call that lacks DNA to check it against. The CDR3 has 14 residues. Germline V lookup: CDR1 LGHNA, CDR2 YSLEER. The chain's CDR3 is CASSRDKGAGELFF.

The chain has TRBV9 and TRBJ1-1. The length of the CDR3 is 18 residues. Germline-derived CDR1 and CDR2 are SGDLS and YYNGEE. CDR3 residues: CASSGNVGLARYNTEAFF. Filled out from reference TRBV9 and TRBJ1-1, the complete variable domain reads DSGVTQTPKHLITATGQRVTLRCSPRSGDLSVYWYQQSLDQGLQFLIQYYNGEERAKGNILERFSAQQFPDLHSELNLSSLELGDSALYFCASSGNVGLARYNTEAFFGQGTRLTVV.

The chain couples TRBV12-3 or TRBV12-4 to TRBJ1-6; the TCRdb D gene call, TRBD1, has no DNA to confirm it. The CDR3 length is 14 residues. CDR3 region: CASSPGQQNSPLHF.

The chain links TRBV4-3 to TRBJ2-5. This CDR3 comprises 14 residues. CDR1 is LGHNA, CDR2 YSLEER, per germline. The chain's CDR3 is CASSQDLGRETQYF.

The rearrangement links TRBV29-1 to TRBJ2-7; as DNA is missing, the TRBD2 call by TCRdb cannot be tested. The germline V gene encodes CDR1 SQVTM and CDR2 ANQGSEA. This CDR3 comprises 16 residues. The CDR3: CSVVGGRTSGTHEQYF.

The chain combines TRBV12-3 or TRBV12-4 with TRBJ2-4; TCRdb selects TRBD1, and the lack of DNA leaves this call unchecked. This CDR3 is built from 14 residues. The CDR3: CASSLLGGGNIQYF.

CDR3 sequence: CASSEAGEQFF. The V and J genes are TRBV2 and TRBJ2-1. The germline gives CDR1 SNHLY, CDR2 FYNNEI. CDR3 length: 11 residues. Drawing the rest from reference TRBV2 and TRBJ2-1, the complete variable domain is EPEVTQTPSHQVTQMGQEVILRCVPISNHLYFYWYRQILGQKVEFLVSFYNNEISEKSEIFDDQFSVERPDGSNFTLKIRSTKLEDSAMYFCASSEAGEQFFGPGTRLTVL.

This sequence joins TRBV7-3 and TRBJ2-1. This CDR3 has 17 residues. Germline values: CDR1 SGHTA, CDR2 FQGTGA. CDR3 sequence: CASSLEVGGPPYNEQFF.

The V gene is TRBV3-1, the J gene TRBJ2-7; TCRdb's assignment of TRBD2 cannot be checked, as there is no DNA. The CDR3 is made up of 16 amino acids. From germline, CDR1 is LGHDT and CDR2 YNNKEL (reference sequence). The CDR3 here is CASSQTPSGRSYEQYF.

The genes are TRBV19 and TRBJ2-4. The CDR3 is 16 amino acids. CDR1 and CDR2 from the germline V gene are LNHDA and SQIVND (reference sequence). CDR3 protein: CASSIGSGPAKNIQYF.

J is TRBJ2-1 and V is TRBV7-9; the D gene TCRdb calls, TRBD2, cannot be checked with no DNA. This CDR3 is built from 17 residues. Per germline, CDR1 SEHNR and CDR2 FQNEAQ (reference sequence). CDR3 region: CASSLPVWRAKGNEQFF.

This chain joins TRBV6-1 and TRBJ2-3. Looked up from germline, CDR1 is MNHNS and CDR2 is SASEGT. The CDR3 loop spans 13 amino acids. This chain's CDR3 is CASGSEAADTQYF.

This chain's CDR3 is CATSRPPGLAVSTDTQYF. The J gene is TRBJ2-3, the V gene TRBV15; lacking DNA, the TRBD2 call made by TCRdb goes unchecked. This CDR3 comprises 18 residues. Germline loops: CDR1 LNHNV, CDR2 YYDKDF (reference sequence).

The CDR3 reads CASTTDRELYYGYTF. The chain couples TRBV21-1 to TRBJ1-2; with no DNA, the TCRdb D assignment of TRBD1 cannot be verified. TRBV21-1 is a pseudogene segment. This CDR3 comprises 15 residues.

The V call is TRBV20-1, the J call TRBJ2-1; TCRdb's D gene call, TRBD2, goes unchecked for lack of DNA. The V gene's germline CDR1 is DFQATT and CDR2 SNEGSKA (reference sequence). The CDR3 totals 16 residues. CDR3 protein: CSAERRTSGRFGEQFF.

The V call is TRBV6-5, the J call TRBJ2-7; the TRBD1 assignment by TCRdb is unverifiable without DNA. The germline CDR1 and CDR2 sequences are MNHEY and SVGAGI. CDR3 length: 15 residues. CDR3 region: CASTTGQRQHYEQYF.